The count of the clone carrying this T cell receptor (beta chain) is one. The target antigen is unknown. Germline V gives CDR1 SEHNR, CDR2 FQNEAQ (reference sequence). J gave up 3 bases and V 5 bases, and 5 bases lay outside the gene matches. The CDR3 covers 14 residues. This entry is derived from a study of cytomegalovirus exposure and HLA in healthy donors. Whole-study findings and limits: Immune exposure information comprised only CMV serostatus. Researchers reported in a later analysis that common viral pathogens appeared linked to several top clusters. The study flagged about 160 TCR beta chains as cytomegalovirus-associated.

Donors consisted of healthy bone marrow donors. Researchers ran the PCR with 60 Vbeta and 13 Jbeta primers. TCRdb keeps only in-frame clones here, not all; method: immunoSEQ multiplex PCR. The table includes around 130,000 clones, 80% to 85% detected once. The TCR was taken from a woman aged 40 to 50 in good health and CMV-seronegative. This chain uses TRBV7-9 with TRBJ1-2; TRBD1 matches 8 bases. The sample consisted of PBMCs. The DNA of the CDR3 is TGTGCCAGCAGCAACACAGGGGGAGACTATGGCTACACCTTC. Translation: CASSNTGGDYGYTF.